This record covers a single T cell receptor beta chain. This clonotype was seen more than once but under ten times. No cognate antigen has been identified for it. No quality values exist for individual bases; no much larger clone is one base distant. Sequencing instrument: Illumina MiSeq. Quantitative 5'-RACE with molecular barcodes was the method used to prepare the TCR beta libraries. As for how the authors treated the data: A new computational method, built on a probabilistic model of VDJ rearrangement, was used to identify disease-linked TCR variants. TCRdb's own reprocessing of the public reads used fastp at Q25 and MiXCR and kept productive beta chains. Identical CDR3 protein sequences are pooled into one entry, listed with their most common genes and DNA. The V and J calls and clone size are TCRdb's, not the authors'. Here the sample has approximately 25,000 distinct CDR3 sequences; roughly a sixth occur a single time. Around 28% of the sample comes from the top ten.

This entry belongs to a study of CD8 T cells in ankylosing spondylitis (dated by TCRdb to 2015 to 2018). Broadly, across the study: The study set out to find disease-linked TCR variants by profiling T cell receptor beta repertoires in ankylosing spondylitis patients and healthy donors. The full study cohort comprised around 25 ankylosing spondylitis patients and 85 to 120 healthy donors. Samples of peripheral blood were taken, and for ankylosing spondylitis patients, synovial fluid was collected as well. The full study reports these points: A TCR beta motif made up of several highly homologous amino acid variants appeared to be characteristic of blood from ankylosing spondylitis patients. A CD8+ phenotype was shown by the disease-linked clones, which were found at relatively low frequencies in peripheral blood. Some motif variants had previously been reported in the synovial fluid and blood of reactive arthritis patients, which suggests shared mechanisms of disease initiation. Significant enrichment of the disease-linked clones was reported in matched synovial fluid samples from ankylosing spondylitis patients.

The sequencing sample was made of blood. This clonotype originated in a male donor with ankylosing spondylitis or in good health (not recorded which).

The sequenced DNA is TGTGCCATCAGTGAGTCGAAGGATCGCGCTGAAGCTTTCTTT. Its protein is CAISESKDRAEAFF. The sequence is built from TRBV10-3 and TRBJ1-1; a confident D gene designation cannot be given. At the junction V is shortened by 0 bases and J by 6 bases, with 11 bases in between. CDR3 length: 14 amino acids, cysteine to phenylalanine. Only the CDR3 DNA stays, 42 bases, in frame from base 1. From a lookup of the germline V gene, CDR1 and CDR2 are ENHRY and SYGVKD.